This paragraph covers one TCR beta chain sequence. The data originate from a study of blood T cell repertoires in COVID-19. Study as a whole: Sites in the United States, Italy and Spain provided acute and convalescent COVID-19 samples. Sample material is recorded as cDNA or gDNA derived from T cells, B-cell-depleted T cells, or PBMCs.

CDR1 and CDR2 from the germline V gene are DFQATT and SNEGSKA (reference sequence). The CDR3 length is 11 residues. Trimming removed 6 bases at V and 5 bases at J, with 10 bases between. In the authors' workflow: Nucleated cell number was recorded as an estimate derived from reference gene primer amplification. The method was immunoSEQ multiplex PCR; TCRdb's version includes in-frame clones alone and lacks a portion of them. V, J and clone size are taken as reported in that table, and D and trimming were inferred from the DNA itself. Of tens of thousands of clones detected, approximately 80% appear once; the ten largest clones hold around 25%.

This TCR was sampled from a human donor in a cohort sampled during active COVID-19. What was sequenced was peripheral blood. J is TRBJ2-5 and V is TRBV20-1; D is possibly TRBD1 (7 bases). The CDR3 region has the DNA TGCAGTGCCAGGGGGGAGGAGACCCAGTACTTC. Translated, it gives CSARGEETQYF.